Included here is one T cell receptor (beta chain) sequence, with context. What it binds is not known. These data come from a study of cytomegalovirus exposure and HLA in healthy donors. On the study more broadly: Later analysis reported that the approximately 130 validation repertoires shared the platform of the roughly 710 first-cohort repertoires. Study outcomes and limitations: The majority of TCR sequences were rare, yet some public TCRs appeared in many donors. TCR beta chains numbering some 150 were designated cytomegalovirus-associated. As was reported, the classifier diagnosed cytomegalovirus status with high specificity and sensitivity.

The CDR3 runs 18 residues. Germline V gives CDR1 SGHTA, CDR2 FQGNSA. Unmatched junction bases numbered 7, after V lost 0 bases and J lost 2 bases. TCRdb keeps only in-frame clones here, not all; method: immunoSEQ multiplex PCR. Among roughly 90,000 clones listed, 75% to 90% were seen once. This receptor was identified in a man aged 18 to 29 in good health and CMV-seropositive. The rearrangement uses TRBV7-2 and TRBJ2-3; 11 nucleotides line up with TRBD2. The sequencing input was PBMCs. The CDR3: CASSLAPIAGGATDTQYF. The CDR3 DNA reads TGTGCCAGCAGCTTAGCGCCGATAGCGGGAGGGGCCACAGATACGCAGTATTTT.